This T cell receptor (beta chain) was sequenced for a study of OX40 agonist ivuxolimab in advanced cancers. General study findings and limits: Partial responders dosed at 0.1-3.0 mg/kg displayed clonal expansion ranking among the lowest. Nonresponders included some who also had low normalized T-cell clonal expansion. Relative to CD4+ cells, CD8+ T cells on average had more expanded clones.

Here immunoSEQ multiplex PCR was the method, and the copy in TCRdb shows in-frame clones only, minus some. The table records tens of thousands of clones, roughly 94% of them present only once. On this clone itself: The antigen is unknown.

Germline V gene lookup returns CDR1 GTSNPN and CDR2 SVGIG (reference sequence). The CDR3 covers 13 residues. The sequence derives from an adult with an advanced solid tumor such as melanoma, head and neck, liver or kidney cancer. The chain combines TRBV30 with TRBJ2-3; 10 bases are a match to TRBD2. Sequences were derived from CD4+ or CD8+ T cells sorted from blood, sampled in a trial of the OX40 agonist ivuxolimab. CDR3 DNA: TGTGCTTTCCTAGCGGGAGAGGAAGATACGCAGTATTTT. It yields the protein CAFLAGEEDTQYF.